One sample yielded the 8 T cell receptor beta chains listed below, sequenced in a study of cytomegalovirus exposure and HLA in healthy donors. 60 Vbeta and 13 Jbeta primers were used in PCR. Here immunoSEQ multiplex PCR was the method, and the copy in TCRdb shows in-frame clones only, minus some. The data show 130,000 or so clones, 75% to 90% seen once. Sequenced input: PBMCs. The receptors shown here come from a man aged 35-49 years in good health and CMV-seronegative.

In this sample, this clone turned up a few times. V usage is TRBV4-3 and J usage is TRBJ1-5; no reliable D call. The germline V gene encodes CDR1 LGHNA and CDR2 YSLEER. This CDR3 has 14 amino acids. V was clipped by 0 bases and J by 0 bases, with 3 bases between them. The DNA for the CDR3 is TGCGCCAGCAGCCAAGACCTTAGCAATCAGCCCCAGCATTTT. It yields the protein CASSQDLSNQPQHF.

This clone occurred a few times. The chain uses TRBV7-9 and TRBJ2-2; D is uncertain. CDR1 is SEHNR, CDR2 FQNEAQ, per germline (reference sequence). The length of the CDR3 is 14 residues. Trimming took off 5 bases at V and 1 base at J, with 8 bases between the two ends. CDR3 nucleotides: TGTGCCAGCAGCCCGAGCCAGAACACCGGGGAGCTGTTTTTT. Protein: CASSPSQNTGELFF.

The rearrangement links TRBV14 to TRBJ1-3; D is uncertain. V gave up 5 bases and J gave up 0 bases, with 11 bases separating them. Germline-derived CDR1 and CDR2 are SGHDN and FVKESK. The CDR3 sequence is 15 residues long. CDR3 bases: TGTGCCAGCAGCACCTCCGGGTTCTCTGGAAACACCATATATTTT. This gives the protein CASSTSGFSGNTIYF. Full variable domain (rest looked up from reference TRBV14 and TRBJ1-3): EAGVTQFPSHSVIEKGQTVTLRCDPISGHDNLYWYRRVMGKEIKFLLHFVKESKQDESGMPNNRFLAERTGGTYSTLKVQPAELEDSGVYFCASSTSGFSGNTIYFGEGSWLTVV.

The chain combines TRBV5-1 with TRBJ2-4; TRBD2 is a possible D gene (5 bases). Germline V lookup: CDR1 SGHRS, CDR2 YFSETQ. Trimming left V 0 bases short and J 7 bases short, with 14 bases between. The CDR3 covers 15 residues. CDR3 sequence reads: CASSLAGIRGNIQYF. The CDR3 DNA sequence: TGCGCCAGCAGCTTGGCTGGGATAAGAGGGAACATTCAGTACTTC.

The table lists this clone with a few counts. The rearrangement uses TRBV5-1 and TRBJ1-2; D possibly corresponds to TRBD1 (6 bases). The germline V gene encodes CDR1 SGHRS and CDR2 YFSETQ. V lost 2 bases, J lost 4 bases, and 12 bases lay in between. This CDR3 spans 14 amino acids. The CDR3 spells CASSFAQGSYGYTF. The CDR3 DNA sequence: TGCGCCAGCAGCTTCGCACAGGGATCCTATGGCTACACCTTC.

This clone has only a few counts. The chain uses TRBV7-9 and TRBJ2-1, with 11 bases lining up with TRBD2. Germline-derived CDR1 and CDR2 are SEHNR and FQNEAQ (reference sequence). CDR3 size: 15 residues. V was pared by 4 bases and J by 4 bases, with 3 bases of the junction left unmatched. The CDR3 spells CASSSSGGRYNEQFF. CDR3 in DNA: TGTGCCAGCAGCTCTAGCGGGGGGAGATACAATGAGCAGTTCTTC.

V usage is TRBV27 and J usage is TRBJ2-3, with 12 nucleotides matching TRBD2. In germline, CDR1 is MNHEY, CDR2 SMNVEV (reference sequence). V dropped 1 base and J dropped 3; count of bases not matched to a gene: 8. The CDR3 contains 18 residues. The CDR3 sequence is CASSLLFGLAGGTDTQYF. The CDR3 DNA reads TGTGCCAGCAGTTTATTGTTCGGCCTAGCGGGGGGGACAGATACGCAGTATTTT.

Concerning this clone: Other DNA sequences in this sample translate to the same CDR3. The chain joins TRBV6-7 to TRBJ1-1, with D tentatively TRBD1 (6 bases). TRBV6-7 is an ORF, with its function uncertain. The CDR3 loop spans 12 amino acids. Deletions cut 5 bases from V and 7 bases from J, with 11 bases between. As DNA, the CDR3 is TGTGCCAGCAGTCCAGGGGTTATTGAAGCTTTCTTT. This codes for CASSPGVIEAFF.